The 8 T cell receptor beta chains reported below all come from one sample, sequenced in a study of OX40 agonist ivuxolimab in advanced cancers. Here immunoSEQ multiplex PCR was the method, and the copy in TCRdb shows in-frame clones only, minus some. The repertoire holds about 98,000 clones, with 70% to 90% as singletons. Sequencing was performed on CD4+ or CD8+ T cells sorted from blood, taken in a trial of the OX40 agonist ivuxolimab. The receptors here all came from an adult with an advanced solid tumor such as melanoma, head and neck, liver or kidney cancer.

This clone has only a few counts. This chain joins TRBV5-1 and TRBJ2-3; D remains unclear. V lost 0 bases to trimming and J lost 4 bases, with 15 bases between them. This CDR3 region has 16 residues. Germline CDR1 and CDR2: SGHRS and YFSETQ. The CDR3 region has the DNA TGCGCCAGCAGCTTGGCTGGGGTTTGGGCCCCAGATACGCAGTATTTT. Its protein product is CASSLAGVWAPDTQYF. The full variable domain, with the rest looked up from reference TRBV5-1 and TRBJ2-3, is KAGVTQTPRYLIKTRGQQVTLSCSPISGHRSVSWYQQTPGQGLQFLFEYFSETQRNKGNFPGRFSGRQFSNSRSEMNVSTLELGDSALYLCASSLAGVWAPDTQYFGPGTRLTVL.

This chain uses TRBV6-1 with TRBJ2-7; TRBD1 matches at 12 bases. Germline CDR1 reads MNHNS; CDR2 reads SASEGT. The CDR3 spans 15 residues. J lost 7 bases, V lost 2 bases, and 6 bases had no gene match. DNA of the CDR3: TGTGCCAGCAGTGAATGGGGACAGGGGGCCAGGGAGCAGTACTTC. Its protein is CASSEWGQGAREQYF.

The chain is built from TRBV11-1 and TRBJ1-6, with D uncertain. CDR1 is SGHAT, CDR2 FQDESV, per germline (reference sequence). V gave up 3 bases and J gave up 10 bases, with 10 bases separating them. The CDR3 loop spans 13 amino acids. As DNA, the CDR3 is TGTGCCAGCAGCTTTTCACTCAACTCACCCCTCCACTTT. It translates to CASSFSLNSPLHF.

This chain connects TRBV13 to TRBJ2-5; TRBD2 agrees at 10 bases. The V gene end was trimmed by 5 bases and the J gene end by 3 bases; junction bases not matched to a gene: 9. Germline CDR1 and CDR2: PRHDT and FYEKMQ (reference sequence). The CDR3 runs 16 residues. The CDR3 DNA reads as TGTGCCAGCAGCAGAAGAACTAGCGGGATTAAAGAGACCCAGTACTTC. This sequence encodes CASSRRTSGIKETQYF.

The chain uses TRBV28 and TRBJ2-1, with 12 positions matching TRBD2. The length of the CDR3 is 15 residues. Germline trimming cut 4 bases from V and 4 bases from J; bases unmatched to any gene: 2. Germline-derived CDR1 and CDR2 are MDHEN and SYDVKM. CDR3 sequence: CASSSLAGGYNEQFF. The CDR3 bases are TGTGCCAGCAGTTCACTAGCGGGAGGTTACAATGAGCAGTTCTTC.

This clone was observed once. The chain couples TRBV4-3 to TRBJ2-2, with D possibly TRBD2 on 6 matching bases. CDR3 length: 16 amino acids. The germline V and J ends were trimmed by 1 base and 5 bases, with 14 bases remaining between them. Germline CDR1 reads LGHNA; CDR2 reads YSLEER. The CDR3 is CASSQAASEVTGELFF. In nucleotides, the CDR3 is TGCGCCAGCAGCCAAGCCGCTAGCGAGGTTACCGGGGAGCTGTTTTTT.

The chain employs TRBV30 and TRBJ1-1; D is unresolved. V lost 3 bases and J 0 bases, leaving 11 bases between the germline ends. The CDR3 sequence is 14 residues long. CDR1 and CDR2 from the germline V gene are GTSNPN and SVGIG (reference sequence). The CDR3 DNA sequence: TGTGCCTGGAGGGCGACCTATTTGAACACTGAAGCTTTCTTT. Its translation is CAWRATYLNTEAFF.

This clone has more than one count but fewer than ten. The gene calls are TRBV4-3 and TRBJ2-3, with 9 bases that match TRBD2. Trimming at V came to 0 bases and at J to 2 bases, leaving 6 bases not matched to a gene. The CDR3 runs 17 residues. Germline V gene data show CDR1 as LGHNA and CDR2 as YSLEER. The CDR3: CASSQDKGGRATDTQYF. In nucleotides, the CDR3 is TGCGCCAGCAGCCAAGATAAGGGCGGGAGGGCCACAGATACGCAGTATTTT.